This T cell receptor (beta chain) emerged from a study of T cells after yellow fever vaccination. The CDR3 is made up of 15 amino acids. The V and J ends lost 0 bases and 1 base respectively, with 9 bases between them. Germline V gene lookup returns CDR1 SNHLY and CDR2 FYNNEI. As TCR cDNA was made by 5'RACE template switching, a universal primer site and UMIs were added. TCRdb ran MiXCR on the 5' RACE reads and lists one entry per CDR3 protein. The sample consists of hundreds of thousands of distinct CDR3 sequences, less than 20% of them appearing once. This clonotype was recorded a few times. The specimen was PBMCs, collected less than 6 days after the first yellow fever vaccination. This rearrangement joins TRBV2 to TRBJ1-1, with TRBD1 as a possible D gene (5 bases). This TCR came from a man younger than 35 who received the YFV17D yellow fever vaccine. The CDR3 nucleotides read TGTGCCAGCAGTGAAGCCCCAGGGACGAACACTGAAGCTTTCTTT. This codes for CASSEAPGTNTEAFF.